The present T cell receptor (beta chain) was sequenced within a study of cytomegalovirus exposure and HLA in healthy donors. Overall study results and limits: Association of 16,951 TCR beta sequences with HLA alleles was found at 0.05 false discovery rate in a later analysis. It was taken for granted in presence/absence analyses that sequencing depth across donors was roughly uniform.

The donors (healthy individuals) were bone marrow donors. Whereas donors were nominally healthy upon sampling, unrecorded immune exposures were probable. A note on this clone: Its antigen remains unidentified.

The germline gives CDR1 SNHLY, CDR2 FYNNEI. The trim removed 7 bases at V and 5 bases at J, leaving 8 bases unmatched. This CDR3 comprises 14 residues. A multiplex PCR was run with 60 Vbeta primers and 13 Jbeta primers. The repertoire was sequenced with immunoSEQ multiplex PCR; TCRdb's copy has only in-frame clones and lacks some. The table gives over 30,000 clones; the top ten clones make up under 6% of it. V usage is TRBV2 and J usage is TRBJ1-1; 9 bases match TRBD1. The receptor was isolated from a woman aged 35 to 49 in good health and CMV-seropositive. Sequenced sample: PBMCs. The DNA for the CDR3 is TGTGCCAGCACTCCCGGACAGGGGACTACTGAAGCTTTCTTT. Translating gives CASTPGQGTTEAFF.